This TCR beta chain was sequenced during a study of CXCR3-negative and CXCR3-positive naive CD8 T cells. With regard to this clonotype: Its antigen is currently unknown.

Findings of the study overall: Hydrophobicity of TRB CDR3s was greater in CXCR3-positive naive cells than in CXCR3-negative naive cells.

CDR3 size: 17 residues. Germline CDR1 and CDR2: SQVTM and ANQGSEA. The libraries of TRB cDNA were prepared using 5' RACE with UMI labels. TCRdb re-called the 5' RACE reads; every CDR3 protein appears as one record, without DNA. The table lists about 63,000 distinct CDR3 sequences. The chain couples TRBV29-1 to TRBJ2-4; TCRdb outputs TRBD1, but without DNA this stays unchecked. The TCR comes from a human donor in good health. Some clones in this sample may be carry-over from other donors' samples. Material: naive CXCR3+ CD8+ T cells from blood. Stated subset: CD45RO-CCR7+CD27+CD95- naive CD8+ T cells expressing CXCR3 (TNR3+). CDR3 amino acids: CSVEEAQSPVAKNIQYF.